The rows below give T cell receptor beta chains drawn from one sample of a study of cytomegalovirus exposure and HLA in healthy donors. Method: immunoSEQ multiplex PCR; TCRdb's copy keeps in-frame clones and lacks some. The table includes 100,000 or so clones, roughly 77% detected once. The sequenced sample was PBMCs. The origin of the receptors is a human donor in good health. CDR3s include the opening cysteine and the closing phenylalanine or tryptophan. D genes are given only for firm matches. The size entry is marked missing in some rows and otherwise reads once, few, many or a size class.

D,size,J,V,CDR3,DNA
NA,NA,TRBJ1-4,TRBV5-1,CASSLSRGGEKLFF,TGCGCCAGCAGCTTGTCCAGGGGTGGTGAAAAACTGTTTTTT
NA,NA,TRBJ2-2,TRBV11-3,CASSSGPRAGELFF,TGTGCCAGCAGCTCGGGCCCGAGGGCCGGGGAGCTGTTTTTT
TRBD1,NA,TRBJ2-7,TRBV18,CASSLTGTGFSYEQYF,TGTGCCAGCTCCTTAACAGGGACAGGGTTCTCCTACGAGCAGTACTTC
TRBD1,NA,TRBJ2-7,TRBV7-8,CASSPGQGTYEQYF,TGTGCCAGCAGCCCGGGACAGGGGACCTACGAGCAGTACTTC
NA,NA,TRBJ1-1,TRBV7-9,CASSLSGNLGRMNTEAFF,TGTGCCAGCAGCTTATCCGGCAATCTGGGGCGGATGAACACTGAAGCTTTCTTT
NA,NA,TRBJ2-7,TRBV19,CASTRQAGPYEQYF,TGTGCCAGTACCAGACAGGCTGGTCCCTACGAGCAGTACTTC
NA,once,TRBJ2-3,TRBV13,CASRYFAGTDTQYF,TGTGCCAGCAGGTACTTTGCGGGCACAGATACGCAGTATTTT
NA,NA,TRBJ2-7,TRBV7-2,CASSLSTSINEQYF,TGTGCCAGCAGCTTAAGCACTAGCATCAACGAGCAGTACTTC
NA,few,TRBJ2-1,TRBV5-6,CASSWAASHYFKEQFF,TGTGCCAGCAGCTGGGCCGCGAGTCATTATTTCAAGGAGCAGTTCTTC
NA,NA,TRBJ2-2,TRBV2,CASSQTGPNTGELFF,TGTGCCAGCAGTCAGACAGGCCCGAACACCGGGGAGCTGTTTTTT
TRBD2,NA,TRBJ2-1,TRBV7-6,CASSLSPSGSQNEQFF,TGTGCCAGCAGCTTAAGTCCCAGCGGGAGTCAAAATGAGCAGTTCTTC
NA,NA,TRBJ2-7,TRBV20-1,CSGLGGHEQYF,TGCAGTGGGTTAGGGGGTCATGAGCAGTACTTC
TRBD2,NA,TRBJ2-5,TRBV6-6,CASSPPGTSGSQTQYF,TGTGCCAGCAGTCCCCCCGGGACTAGCGGGAGTCAGACCCAGTACTTC
TRBD1,NA,TRBJ1-5,TRBV2,CASSDPGGQPQHF,TGTGCCAGCAGTGATCCAGGGGGTCAGCCCCAGCATTTT
NA,NA,TRBJ2-7,TRBV19,CASSQQTGLEQYF,TGTGCCAGTAGTCAACAGACAGGTCTCGAGCAGTACTTC
TRBD2,NA,TRBJ2-1,TRBV28,CASSGGELAGDGEQFF,TGTGCCAGCAGTGGCGGGGAACTAGCGGGGGATGGGGAGCAGTTCTTC
TRBD1,once,TRBJ2-5,TRBV5-1,CASSYYDGQEETQYF,TGCGCCAGCAGCTACTACGATGGACAGGAAGAGACCCAGTACTTC
NA,NA,TRBJ2-3,TRBV29-1,CSASVTDTQYF,TGCAGCGCCTCCGTGACAGATACGCAGTATTTT
TRBD2,NA,TRBJ2-7,TRBV15,CATSRGTSPEQYF,TGTGCCACCAGCAGAGGGACTAGTCCCGAGCAGTACTTC
NA,NA,TRBJ2-6,TRBV5-1,CASSLAGGGSGANVLTF,TGCGCCAGCAGCTTGGCCGGGGGAGGCTCTGGGGCCAACGTCCTGACTTTC
TRBD1,NA,TRBJ1-1,TRBV5-4,CASSFQGGTEAFF,TGTGCCAGCAGCTTCCAGGGGGGCACTGAAGCTTTCTTT
TRBD1,once,TRBJ1-5,TRBV7-9,CASSFGQGDQPQHF,TGTGCCAGCAGCTTTGGACAGGGGGACCAGCCCCAGCATTTT